Following are 20 T cell receptor beta chains from one sample sequenced in a study of T cells in Graves' hyperthyroidism and ophthalmopathy. There were TCR beta CDR3 regions amplified from RNA transcripts. First-round RT-PCR of the TCR CDR3 relied on the HTBI primer set. Each CDR3 protein gets one entry after TCRdb re-called the multiplex PCR reads with MiXCR. The data hold 450,000 to 550,000 distinct CDR3 sequences, with approximately 24% observed a single time. The sequenced sample was blood. These receptors were collected from a young woman with Graves' ophthalmopathy.

This clonotype was seen ten or more times. The chain joins TRBV30 to TRBJ1-5, with 7 bases aligning to TRBD1. Germline V gene sequence: CDR1 GTSNPN, CDR2 SVGIG (reference sequence). Germline trimming cut 2 bases from V and 1 base from J; bases unmatched to any gene: 5. This CDR3 contains 15 residues. CDR3 DNA: TGTGCCTGGAGTCCCGGGACAGAGAGCAATCAGCCCCAGCATTTT. It codes for CAWSPGTESNQPQHF.

The rearrangement links TRBV12-3 or TRBV12-4 to TRBJ1-3; D may be TRBD1 (5 bases). Trimming took off 6 bases at V and 4 bases at J, with 13 bases between the two ends. The CDR3 is 14 amino acids. CDR3 nucleotides: TGTGCCAGCAGCGGGGGGGGAACAGGAAACACCATATATTTT. This sequence encodes CASSGGGTGNTIYF.

Many counts were recorded for this clonotype. V gene TRBV20-1 combines with J gene TRBJ2-7, with 7 nucleotides matching TRBD2. Germline V gene data show CDR1 as DFQATT and CDR2 as SNEGSKA (reference sequence). This CDR3 spans 14 amino acids. The CDR3 bases are TGCAGCACCTCTGCCCCAGCGGGGTATTACGAGCAGTACTTC. The encoded protein is CSTSAPAGYYEQYF.

At least ten counts were recorded for this clonotype. The chain uses TRBV19 and TRBJ1-2; no firm D call. The germline gives CDR1 LNHDA, CDR2 SQIVND (reference sequence). V was pared by 2 bases and J by 3 bases, with 7 bases between. This CDR3 has 13 residues. The CDR3 here is CASSIKLDYGYTF. The CDR3 coding sequence is TGTGCCAGTAGTATAAAGTTAGACTATGGCTACACCTTC.

This clonotype was found many times. The rearrangement joins TRBV7-2 to TRBJ2-5; a weak D match, TRBD2 (7 bases). Between the trimmed V and J ends, which lost 1 base and 4 bases, there was a span of 10 bases. This CDR3 is built from 14 residues. The germline gives CDR1 SGHTA, CDR2 FQGNSA. The DNA of the CDR3 is TGTGCCAGCAGCTTAGACGGGGGGCGAGAGACCCAGTACTTC. Its translation is CASSLDGGRETQYF.

This chain links TRBV6-5 with TRBJ1-1; the D is unclear. Germline V gives CDR1 MNHEY, CDR2 SVGAGI. CDR3 length: 16 residues. Trimming cost V 2 bases and J 2 bases, with 15 bases left between them. The CDR3 DNA is TGTGCCAGCAGTTACGGCGGAGGCGCTACCAACACTGAAGCTTTCTTT. This sequence encodes CASSYGGGATNTEAFF.

This clonotype occurred a few times. The chain uses TRBV19 and TRBJ2-2; D is possibly TRBD1 (6 bases). Trimming took off 6 bases at V and 1 base at J, with 12 bases between the two ends. Germline V gene sequence: CDR1 LNHDA, CDR2 SQIVND (reference sequence). This CDR3 is built from 15 residues. CDR3 DNA sequence: TGTGCCAGTAGAATGGGGACACTGAACACCGGGGAGCTGTTTTTT. Translating it yields CASRMGTLNTGELFF.

This clonotype was seen a handful of times. The CDR3 DNA reads as TGCGCCAGCGCGGCCGCGGGTGCAGATACGCAGTATTTT. Translation: CASAAAGADTQYF. The V call is TRBV10-1, the J call TRBJ2-3; weak D call: TRBD2 (5 bases). Germline V gene lookup returns CDR1 WNHNN and CDR2 SYGVQD (reference sequence). Trimming shortened V by 8 bases and J by 4 bases, and 13 bases separated the two germline ends. The CDR3 spans 13 residues.

In this sample, this clonotype turned up a few times. This chain uses TRBV9 with TRBJ2-3; D gene uncertain. The CDR3 runs to 14 residues. The V gene's germline CDR1 is SGDLS and CDR2 YYNGEE. Trimming removed 2 bases at V and 2 bases at J, with 9 bases between. The CDR3 DNA is TGTGCCAGCAGCGTCCTGGGTTACACAGATACGCAGTATTTT. This sequence encodes CASSVLGYTDTQYF.

The table lists this clonotype with many counts. The chain carries TRBV6-1 and TRBJ1-5; possible D gene TRBD1, 5 bases. The V and J ends lost 1 base and 3 bases respectively, with 16 bases between them. The CDR3 is 17 residues long. Germline CDR1 MNHNS, CDR2 SASEGT. CDR3 loop: CASSEGAAGSPNQPQHF. The CDR3 nucleotides read TGTGCCAGCAGTGAAGGGGCGGCAGGGTCCCCCAATCAGCCCCAGCATTTT.

This clonotype showed up many times. V and J are TRBV7-3 and TRBJ2-7, with 10 positions matching TRBD1. Trimming took 5 bases from V and 5 from J; bases not matched to a gene: 9. Germline V lookup: CDR1 SGHTA, CDR2 FQGTGA. The CDR3 totals 15 residues. The CDR3: CASSPTGTGDHEQYF. CDR3 coding DNA: TGTGCCAGCAGCCCCACCGGGACAGGGGACCACGAGCAGTACTTC. Full variable domain (remainder filled in from reference TRBV7-3 and TRBJ2-7): GAGVSQTPSNKVTEKGKYVELRCDPISGHTALYWYRQSLGQGPEFLIYFQGTGAADDSGLPNDRFFAVRPEGSVSTLKIQRTERGDSAVYLCASSPTGTGDHEQYFGPGTRLTVT.

This clonotype has a count of ten or more. The chain couples TRBV19 to TRBJ1-4, with D uncertain. This CDR3 is 15 amino acids long. V was pared by 3 bases and J by 0 bases, with 8 bases between. Germline loops: CDR1 LNHDA, CDR2 SQIVND (reference sequence). This chain's CDR3 is CASSIGPATNEKLFF. CDR3 DNA sequence: TGTGCCAGTAGTATCGGACCTGCAACTAATGAAAAACTGTTTTTT.

V is TRBV12-3 or TRBV12-4 and J is TRBJ2-7, with 13 bases that match TRBD2. CDR3 length equals 17 residues. The V and J ends lost 5 bases and 7 bases, in that order; junction bases with no gene match: 14. DNA for the CDR3: TGTGCCAGCAGTCCATCCCGTCGGACTAGCGGGAGTTTGGAGCAGTACTTC. This codes for CASSPSRRTSGSLEQYF.

This clonotype showed up many times. V gene TRBV9 combines with J gene TRBJ1-1; maybe TRBD1 (6 bases). The CDR3 has 16 amino acids. Germline loops: CDR1 SGDLS, CDR2 YYNGEE. V lost 0 bases to trimming and J lost 0 bases, with 12 bases between them. The CDR3 bases are TGTGCCAGCAGCGTAGGGACAGCCGCCTTGAACACTGAAGCTTTCTTT. Translating it yields CASSVGTAALNTEAFF.

The V call is TRBV4-1, the J call TRBJ2-7; 11 positions match TRBD2. Germline V gene lookup returns CDR1 MGHRA and CDR2 YSYEKL. The V segment lost 5 bases and the J segment 2 bases; nucleotides outside the gene matches: 5. The CDR3 is 15 amino acids. The CDR3 DNA reads TGCGCCAGCAGCGCACTAGCGGGAGTGCCCTACGAGCAGTACTTC. Its protein is CASSALAGVPYEQYF.

The chain recombines TRBV12-3 or TRBV12-4 with TRBJ2-2; TRBD1 might be the D (6 bases). The CDR3 covers 14 residues. V lost 3 bases, J lost 4 bases, and 9 bases lay in between. This CDR3 is CASSFYRVTGELFF. The CDR3 nucleotides are TGTGCCAGCAGTTTTTACAGGGTCACCGGGGAGCTGTTTTTT.

This clonotype has ten or more counts. This chain uses TRBV2 with TRBJ2-7, with D possibly matching TRBD1 (5 bases). The V and J ends lost 6 bases and 5 bases respectively, with 14 bases between them. Per the germline V gene, CDR1 is SNHLY and CDR2 is FYNNEI. The CDR3 runs 13 residues. CDR3 nucleotide sequence: TGTGCCAGCAGCCCTCCTGACAGCCACGAGCAGTACTTC. Translating gives CASSPPDSHEQYF.

As concerns this clonotype: This CDR3 fails to terminate in the conserved phenylalanine or tryptophan, so it likely reflects a read error. The DNA is omitted, as the CDR3 cannot be located on it reliably, and the CDR3 follows TCRdb's listing. The chain carries TRBV15 and TRBJ2-6; TRBD1 is the table's D call and was not checked against the DNA. The germline V gene has CDR1 LNHNV and CDR2 YYDKDF (reference sequence). With termini counted, the CDR3 has 20 amino acids. The chain's CDR3 is CATSRTEGTGIYSGANVLSL.

This clonotype has a count of ten or more. The chain links TRBV20-1 to TRBJ2-2; TRBD2 agrees at 9 bases. This CDR3 spans 14 amino acids. V trimming: 6 bases; J trimming: 1 base; junction bases outside the gene matches: 3. The germline V gene encodes CDR1 DFQATT and CDR2 SNEGSKA (reference sequence). CDR3 sequence reads: CSAPAGGNTGELFF. CDR3 DNA sequence: TGCAGTGCCCCAGCGGGGGGGAACACCGGGGAGCTGTTTTTT.

This clonotype was counted at least ten times. This rearrangement joins TRBV18 to TRBJ2-5; 9 nucleotides match TRBD1. Germline V lookup: CDR1 KGHSH, CDR2 LQKENI. The CDR3 has 15 residues. V was pared by 3 bases and J by 3 bases, with 5 bases of the junction left unmatched. Written as DNA, the CDR3 is TGTGCCAGCTCACCGGGACAGGGTGGCGAAGAGACCCAGTACTTC. This sequence encodes CASSPGQGGEETQYF. The whole variable domain, filled in from reference TRBV18 and TRBJ2-5, reads NAGVMQNPRHLVRRRGQEARLRCSPMKGHSHVYWYRQLPEEGLKFMVYLQKENIIDESGMPKERFSAEFPKEGPSILRIQQVVRGDSAAYFCASSPGQGGEETQYFGPGTRLLVL.